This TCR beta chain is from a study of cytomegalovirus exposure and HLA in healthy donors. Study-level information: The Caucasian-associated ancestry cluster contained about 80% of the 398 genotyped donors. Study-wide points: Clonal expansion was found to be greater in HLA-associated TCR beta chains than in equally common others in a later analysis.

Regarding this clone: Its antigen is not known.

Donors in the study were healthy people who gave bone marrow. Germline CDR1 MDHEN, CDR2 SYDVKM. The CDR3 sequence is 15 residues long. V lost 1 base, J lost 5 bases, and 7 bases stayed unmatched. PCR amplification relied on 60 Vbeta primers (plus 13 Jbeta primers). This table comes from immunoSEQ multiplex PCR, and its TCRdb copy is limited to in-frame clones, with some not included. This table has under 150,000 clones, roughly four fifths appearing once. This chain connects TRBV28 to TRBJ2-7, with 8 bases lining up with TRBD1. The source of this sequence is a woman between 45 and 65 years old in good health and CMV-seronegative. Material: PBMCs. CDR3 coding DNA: TGTGCCAGCAGTTTATTCGGGCAGGGGGCCAACGAGCAGTACTTC. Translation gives CASSLFGQGANEQYF.